Below, 2 T cell receptor beta chains from the same sample are listed, as sequenced in a study of vaccination and CD4 T cells after COVID-19. The Oncomine TCR Beta short-read assay generated sequence data from the DNA of cultured CD4+ T cells. TCRdb re-analysed the PCR reads in MiXCR, keeping a single row per CDR3 protein. The repertoire consists of about 15,000 distinct CDR3 sequences, with around half occurring once and the leading ten covering about a fifth. Their cognate antigens are unknown. The treatment: 10-day PBMC culture with coronavirus spike peptide pools or control peptides (ViraFEST assay). Specimen: CD4+ T cells from blood, cultured in vitro, collected before SARS-CoV-2 vaccination. Receptors were obtained from a human donor who had recovered from COVID-19.

CDR3 sequence (DNA): TGCAGTGCCGAATACACACCCGAAAAACTGTTTTTT. Protein: CSAEYTPEKLFF. The chain joins TRBV20-1 to TRBJ1-4, with unresolved D. Per germline, CDR1 DFQATT and CDR2 SNEGSKA (reference sequence). The CDR3 is made up of 12 amino acids. V dropped 6 bases and J dropped 8 bases, with 13 bases sitting between them.

The V gene is TRBV30, the J gene TRBJ2-5; TRBD2 matches at 10 bases. Germline V gene data show CDR1 as GTSNPN and CDR2 as SVGIG (reference sequence). The V gene end was trimmed by 2 bases and the J gene end by 4 bases; junction bases not matched to a gene: 4. This CDR3 is 14 amino acids long. As DNA, the CDR3 is TGTGCCTGGAGTCTCTCTAGCGGGAGAGAGACCCAGTACTTC. It is translated as CAWSLSSGRETQYF.